This TCR beta chain originates from a study of blood T cell repertoires in COVID-19. As originally analysed: Nucleated cell number was recorded as an estimate derived from reference gene primer amplification. Profiling relied on immunoSEQ multiplex PCR, and the TCRdb table lists in-frame clones only, not all of them. V, J and clone size reflect that table, while D and trimming were determined from the DNA. Of around 75,000 clones in the sample, more than 65% were seen once. The table lists this clone with a few counts. Trimming shortened V by 3 bases and J by 6 bases, and 11 bases separated the two germline ends. The germline gives CDR1 SEHNR, CDR2 FQNEAQ (reference sequence). This CDR3 spans 13 amino acids.

V usage is TRBV7-9 and J usage is TRBJ1-2, with D maybe TRBD1 (5 bases). The clonotype originates from a woman at least 80 years old with active or convalescent COVID-19. The specimen was peripheral blood. CDR3 coding DNA: TGTGCCAGCAGCTTGGCGGGGGTTCATGGCTACACCTTC. It specifies CASSLAGVHGYTF.